This record covers a single T cell receptor (beta chain). There is no known antigen for this receptor. V is reduced by 3 bases and J by 3 bases, leaving a spacing of 18 bases between them. CDR3 length: 16 amino acids, cysteine to phenylalanine. The entry retains the CDR3 DNA only, 48 bases that are in frame from base 1. Via the germline V gene, CDR1 is ENHRY and CDR2 SYGVKD. In total, 666 healthy bone marrow donors made up the cohort. Cohort members were all nominally healthy when sampled, although unrecorded immune exposures were likely present. The donor tested CMV seropositive, placing the donor among the 250 to 350 seropositive members of the cohort. Every donor gave a peripheral blood sample, and the peripheral blood mononuclear cells from that sample were used for TCR beta sequencing. The Qiagen DNeasy Blood Extraction Kit was used to extract genomic DNA from the blood cell samples. Library preparation used the immunoSEQ multiplex PCR assay. For the multiplex PCR, a mixture combining 60 forward primers for TCR Vbeta segments and 13 reverse primers for TCR Jbeta segments was used. Amplification of the CDR3 region of rearranged TCR beta genes was performed with a multiplex PCR assay on genomic DNA. The Illumina HiSeq System was used to sequence the amplified TCR beta libraries as 87-base-pair reads. The authors' analysis ran thus. A later analysis tallied around 80 million unique TCR beta chains across the 666 repertoires, and about 10 million of those chains were shared by two or more donors. A nearest-neighbor algorithm error-corrected the raw reads and collapsed the reads into unique sequences, merging closely related sequences to remove PCR and sequencing errors. V, D and J gene segments were assigned by aligning CDR3 sequences to IMGT reference sequences. Each retained sequence needed at least a six-nucleotide match to both a V gene segment and a J gene segment. Rearrangements were classified as productive when the CDR3 lacked stop codons and remained in frame with V and J, and all other rearrangements were classified as non-productive. CDR3 was defined by IMGT convention, running from the second conserved V-encoded cysteine to the conserved J-encoded phenylalanine. The earlier analysis of 450 to 750 of the donors excluded any sequence lacking an unambiguous match to a single V gene segment. An earlier analysis of 587 of the donors called V segments functional above 56.7% productive rearrangements and segregating when the between-donor standard deviation exceeded 5%. A statistical classification framework was built for diagnosing cytomegalovirus status from the catalog of TCR beta chain sequences. In a later analysis, V and J genes were assigned by comparing TCR nucleotide sequences against IMGT/GENE-DB human TR gene sequences. Using the TCRdist pipeline, a later analysis assigned CDR3 sequences along with most-parsimonious VDJ recombination scenarios. In a later analysis, every TCR beta chain was defined by the combination of its CDR3 amino acid sequence and its V-gene family, and reads without a unique V-gene family were dropped. In a later analysis, around 600 highly shared, low-generation-probability nucleotide sequences were removed to address suspected cross-contamination and a sequencing artifact. A later analysis calculated a clonal expansion index for each public chain from normalized within-repertoire ranks of inferred template counts. Generation probabilities in a later analysis came from a VDJ recombination model fitted to out-of-frame rearrangements, and those results were checked against IGoR. In a later analysis, TCR-TCR, TCR-HLA and TCR-CMV co-occurrence was scored with hypergeometric tests, and a repertoire-size bias correction was applied to TCR pairs. In a later analysis, false discovery rates were estimated by permuting HLA or CMV assignments 20 times. In a later analysis, co-occurring TCRs were grouped using DBSCAN, with TCRdist sequence similarity added in when clustering inside HLA-allele-positive subsets. For co-occurrence clustering, repertoires with fewer than 30,000 or more than 120,000 public chains were excluded, along with 5 or 6 repertoires with anomalous nucleotide sharing. In its TCRdb copy, this immuneACCESS table keeps in-frame sequences only and misses some clones. Where compared with another copy, unresolved V genes explain less than half of these, and the others have no known cause. Clone size and the V and J calls come from that table; the DNA yielded D and trimming. The sample's clone listing holds more than 200,000 clones. The top ten hold roughly 0.98% of the sample.

The entry originates in a study of cytomegalovirus exposure and HLA in healthy donors (dated by TCRdb to about 2017). Context from the whole study: An earlier analysis of under 600 of the donors reported about 290 Gb of sequence data and 117 million unique TCR beta sequences from about 200 million T cells. Both class I and class II loci were covered by HLA typing, at four-digit resolution. The study used immunosequencing to profile the T cell repertoires of 600 to 850 subjects and linked those repertoires to cytomegalovirus serostatus. The study aimed to test whether signatures of past pathogen exposure could be identified by cataloging public T cell receptors. An earlier analysis of 587 of the donors applied high-throughput TCR beta sequencing to assess whether each TCR beta V gene segment acted as functional or pseudogenic. Among the approximately 430 genotyped donors, 81% belonged to the genetic ancestry cluster associated with self-reported Caucasian donors. Across around 400 genotyped donors of the cohort, an average of about 240,000 unique TCR beta nucleotide sequences per donor were sequenced, and roughly a sixth of those sequences were non-productive. Every discovery cohort repertoire had been produced on one sequencing platform. Besides the first cohort of some 670 subjects, a separate validation cohort made up of 120 different subjects was used. To study patterns of TCR occurrence, a later analysis re-analyzed previously published TCR beta repertoires from hundreds of donors and added high-resolution HLA genotyping. Rather than using new phenotypic data, the later analysis identified candidate immune exposures from TCR beta sequences and from how often those sequences occurred across donors. The study combined high-throughput TCR immunosequencing, statistical association of individual TCRs with disease status, and machine learning to predict cytomegalovirus infection status. Donor age, sex, ethnicity and CMV serostatus were collected together with the repertoire data. Typing coverage differed by locus: A, B, C, DRB1 and DQB1 were typed in about 629-630 donors, DQA1 in roughly 510, DPA1 in some 570, and DPB1 in around 440. An early release that covered about 640 HLA-typed donors contained approximately 320 gigabases of sequencing data and around 80 million unique TCR sequences. A later genetic analysis used genome-wide SNP genotypes for about 55% of the 666 donors, treating that subset as a discovery cohort. Because of strong linkage in the cohort, roughly five DR-DQ haplotypes were treated as single units for association and clustering.

General conclusions and limits of the study: Because some donors lacked HLA typing at each locus, the association tests relied only on the typed subset. The study listed 164 TCR beta chains as associated with cytomegalovirus. A later analysis associated about 18,000 TCR beta sequences with specific HLA alleles at a false discovery rate of 0.05. Linkage disequilibrium might explain the correlated functional status among segregating V segments, but an unknown experimental factor could not be ruled out. In vitro tests confirmed that a few of the cytomegalovirus-associated TCR beta chains recognize cytomegalovirus antigens. Compared with the roughly 700-donor mean, donors in an Asian-associated ancestry cluster had fewer N-insertions in productive TCRs, according to a later genetic analysis. A later analysis found that TCR association rates varied across HLA loci, with DRB1 alleles showing the most associated TCRs and HLA-C alleles the fewest. Most TCR sequences were observed very rarely across donors, whereas some public TCRs were present in many individuals. In an earlier analysis of several hundred of the donors, most TCR beta V segments were observed in productive rearrangements about 90% or about 30% of the time, broadly matching IMGT annotations. This cohort had only TCR beta chains sequenced, and the lack of alpha or paired-chain data limited which features could be detected. A further reported finding was that TCR beta sequences accurately predicted the HLA-A and HLA-B alleles for most subjects in the first cohort. In a later genetic analysis, a missense DCLRE1C variant was associated with V-gene and J-gene trimming of TCR beta chains, and the association was replicated in an independent cohort. The sequencing pipeline was judged likely to have produced a cluster of highly shared sequence variants as a technical artifact. The authors suggested that the approach could potentially be generalized to other disease states and immunological phenotypes. In a later analysis, HLA-associated TCR beta chains showed more clonal expansion and lower generation probabilities than non-associated chains that were equally common. Cytomegalovirus status was reported to be diagnosed by the classifier with high specificity and sensitivity in both the original and validation cohorts. According to a later analysis, most CMV-associated TCR beta chains appeared to be HLA-restricted, and the HLA associations seemed to be driven largely by CMV exposure. When HLA alleles, especially DR and DQ, strongly co-occurred, TCR associations were difficult to assign to individual alleles. For the cohort, immune exposure information was limited to CMV serostatus. A later analysis reported that several top co-occurrence clusters appeared linked to parvovirus B19, influenza, CMV and Epstein-Barr virus. Because the 87-base-pair reads could not distinguish some IMGT-functional V segments, including TRBV6-2 and TRBV6-3, those segments were excluded. Presence/absence analyses assumed roughly uniform sequencing depth across donors, an assumption that may not hold. The earlier analysis of 587 of the donors excluded roughly 16 rarely observed V segments, including chromosome 9 orphons, because counts were too low.

Input material: PBMCs. This TCR came from a woman younger than 45 in good health and CMV-seropositive. The chain uses TRBV10-3 and TRBJ2-7; perhaps TRBD1 is the D gene, with 6 bases matching. The CDR3 has the sequence CAISEPPRQDLYEQYF. At the DNA level, the sequence is TGTGCCATCAGTGAACCCCCTAGACAGGATCTCTACGAGCAGTACTTC.